A single sample is the source of the 16 T cell receptor beta chains below, sequenced in a study of shared clonotypes between healthy human individuals. CD45RO-negative, CCR7-selected cells formed the naive CD8 fraction, which excluded terminally differentiated effector memory CD45RA+ cells. The method was immunoSEQ multiplex PCR; TCRdb's version includes in-frame clones alone and lacks a portion of them. Of some 1,900,000 clones in the sample, around 96% were seen once. The sequenced material came from naive CD8+ T cells sorted from blood. These receptors were collected from a man between 18 and 35 years old in good health.

CDR3 region: CSVFSRDRGYEQYF. Here the CDR3 DNA reads TGCAGCGTTTTTAGCCGGGACAGGGGCTACGAGCAGTACTTC. J is TRBJ2-7 and V is TRBV29-1, with TRBD1 matching over 10 bases. CDR3 size: 14 residues. Germline lookup yields CDR1 SQVTM and CDR2 ANQGSEA. V trimming: 5 bases; J trimming: 3 bases; junction bases outside the gene matches: 7.

The rearrangement links TRBV6-1 to TRBJ1-3, with 9 positions matching TRBD1. V gave up 0 bases and J gave up 4 bases; unmatched junction bases: 10. Germline lookup yields CDR1 MNHNS and CDR2 SASEGT. This CDR3 comprises 18 residues. Written as DNA, the CDR3 is TGTGCCAGCAGTGAAGCTTTCGGTAGGGGACAGGGAGGAAACACCATATATTTT. It yields the protein CASSEAFGRGQGGNTIYF.

Worth noting for this clone: The sample holds other DNA sequences that translate to the same CDR3. The rearrangement uses TRBV4-1 and TRBJ1-5; D uncertain. Germline lookup yields CDR1 MGHRA and CDR2 YSYEKL. This CDR3 is 12 amino acids long. Trimming took 3 bases from V and 4 from J, leaving 4 bases between them. Here the CDR3 reads CASSQGNQPQHF. The DNA of the CDR3 is TGCGCCAGCAGCCAGGGGAATCAGCCCCAGCATTTT.

The V gene is TRBV7-8, the J gene TRBJ1-3, with D perhaps TRBD1 (6 bases). Germline V gene sequence: CDR1 SGHVS, CDR2 FQNEAQ. Trimming cost V 7 bases and J 2 bases, with 30 bases left between them. This CDR3 is 20 amino acids long. This chain's CDR3 is CASTRTEGGAGKDAGNTIYF. CDR3 in DNA: TGTGCCAGCACCCGAACAGAGGGGGGGGCTGGTAAGGATGCTGGAAACACCATATATTTT.

The chain carries TRBV7-2 and TRBJ1-2; the D gene is possibly TRBD1 (6 bases). Per the germline V gene, CDR1 is SGHTA and CDR2 is FQGNSA. The CDR3 covers 15 residues. V was cut by 1 base and J by 1 base, with 10 bases left in between. DNA of the CDR3: TGTGCCAGCAGCTTAGACGGACAGCTTAACTATGGCTACACCTTC. Protein product: CASSLDGQLNYGYTF.

The chain links TRBV19 to TRBJ1-1; TRBD1 matches 7 bases. J lost 0 bases, V lost 7 bases, and 8 bases had no gene match. The CDR3 contains 15 residues. Germline lookup yields CDR1 LNHDA and CDR2 SQIVND (reference sequence). The CDR3 nucleotides read TGTGCCAGTAAGATGACGGGACAGCTGAACACTGAAGCTTTCTTT. As protein: CASKMTGQLNTEAFF.

The sample holds one count of this clone. This rearrangement joins TRBV13 to TRBJ2-1, with 9 bases matching TRBD1. CDR1 PRHDT and CDR2 FYEKMQ come from the germline V gene (reference sequence). V lost 6 bases to trimming and J lost 8 bases; unmatched junction nucleotides: 14. This CDR3 is 16 amino acids long. The CDR3 is CASSSLRDRVSDEQFF. The CDR3 nucleotides read TGTGCCAGCAGTTCTCTCCGGGACAGGGTTTCAGATGAGCAGTTCTTC.

V gene TRBV7-2 combines with J gene TRBJ1-3, with D possibly matching TRBD1 (6 bases). The CDR3 extends over 15 amino acids. Germline CDR1 SGHTA, CDR2 FQGNSA. V shed 5 bases and J shed 7 bases, with 18 bases lying between them. The CDR3 region is CASSLTGHWSNTIYF. CDR3 DNA: TGTGCCAGCAGCCTTACGGGACACTGGTCCAACACCATATATTTT.

As regards this clone: Distinct nucleotide sequences in the sample also encode this CDR3. The rearrangement links TRBV11-2 to TRBJ2-7; D ambiguous. V was pared by 5 bases and J by 0 bases, with 5 bases between. The CDR3 spans 12 residues. Per germline, CDR1 SGHAT and CDR2 FQNNGV. CDR3 loop: CASSGNSYEQYF. CDR3 sequence (DNA): TGTGCCAGCAGCGGGAACTCCTACGAGCAGTACTTC.

This chain's CDR3 is CASSGGQAGFYGYTF. CDR3 DNA sequence: TGTGCCAGCAGCGGGGGACAGGCCGGGTTCTATGGCTACACCTTC. V is TRBV5-6 and J is TRBJ1-2, with TRBD1 identical over 8 bases. The CDR3 spans 15 residues. The ends lost 4 bases at V and 4 bases at J; junction bases unmatched: 9. Germline lookup yields CDR1 SGHDT and CDR2 YYEEEE.

Only one count was recorded for this clone. V is TRBV21-1 and J is TRBJ2-5. TRBV21-1 is flagged as a pseudogene. The CDR3 covers 15 residues. The CDR3 spells CASSILRGLKETQYF. The DNA for the CDR3 is TGTGCCAGCAGCATTCTCCGGGGCCTGAAAGAGACCCAGTACTTC.

The V call is TRBV10-3, the J call TRBJ2-1; 9 positions agree with TRBD1. The V segment lost 1 base and the J segment 2 bases; nucleotides outside the gene matches: 6. This CDR3 has 17 residues. Germline V gene lookup returns CDR1 ENHRY and CDR2 SYGVKD. The CDR3 protein is CAISEWLGTGTYNEQFF. CDR3 in DNA: TGTGCCATCAGTGAGTGGTTGGGGACAGGGACCTACAATGAGCAGTTCTTC.

V usage is TRBV11-2 and J usage is TRBJ2-2, with D tentatively TRBD1 (5 bases). Deletions cut 6 bases from V and 7 bases from J, with 9 bases between. Germline CDR1 SGHAT, CDR2 FQNNGV. The CDR3 has 12 amino acids. The CDR3 loop reads CASRTGLGELFF. In DNA, the CDR3 is TGTGCCAGCAGAACAGGTCTCGGGGAGCTGTTTTTT.

For the CDR3, the DNA is TGTGCCAGCAGCCATGGGGGACAGGGTCAGTGGGGAAACATTCAGTACTTC. This encodes CASSHGGQGQWGNIQYF. J is TRBJ2-4 and V is TRBV5-6, with TRBD1 matching 9 bases. The CDR3 runs to 17 residues. Looked up from germline, CDR1 is SGHDT and CDR2 is YYEEEE. Losses at the gene ends were 4 bases for V and 6 bases for J; bases not matched to a gene: 14.

The V call is TRBV13, the J call TRBJ2-7; 9 bases fit TRBD2. The CDR3 spans 15 residues. V dropped 5 bases and J dropped 2; count of bases not matched to a gene: 7. Germline assignment: CDR1 PRHDT and CDR2 FYEKMQ (reference sequence). CDR3 amino acids: CASSHSGGLTYEQYF. The CDR3 DNA follows: TGTGCCAGCAGCCATAGCGGGGGCCTTACCTACGAGCAGTACTTC.

V is TRBV15 and J is TRBJ2-3; possible D gene TRBD1, 6 bases. This CDR3 has 13 residues. V lost 3 bases, J lost 6 bases, and 10 bases lay in between. Germline CDR1 reads LNHNV; CDR2 reads YYDKDF (reference sequence). As DNA, the CDR3 is TGTGCCACCAGCAGCACAGGGCCGGATACGCAGTATTTT. Its protein is CATSSTGPDTQYF.